The clone carrying this T cell receptor beta chain came up once. Its antigen remains unidentified. These data come from a study of PD-L1 blockade in urothelial cancer. In the study overall: Atezolizumab (1,200 mg intravenously every 3 weeks) began around 2014 for patients. Analysis of the blood was performed 3 weeks (second dose) and 6 weeks after treatment start. Notes on the study in general: Patients with below-median pretreatment blood clonality survived longer.

Trimming took 6 bases from V and 3 from J, leaving 16 bases between them. The CDR3 is made up of 15 amino acids. CDR1 is MDHEN, CDR2 SYDVKM, per germline. Time point reported: pretreatment peripheral blood. Synthetic TCR analog templates were spiked into all PCRs individually. Profiling relied on immunoSEQ multiplex PCR, and the TCRdb table lists in-frame clones only, not all of them. The data hold tens of thousands of clones, with approximately 83% observed a single time. The V and J genes are TRBV28 and TRBJ2-3; D uncertain. The receptor's source is a man between 65 and 85 years old with urothelial cancer. This sample comprised PBMCs, obtained around atezolizumab (anti-PD-L1) treatment. The CDR3 is CASSQTQTRTDTQYF. The CDR3 DNA reads as TGTGCCAGCAGCCAGACCCAGACACGTACAGATACGCAGTATTTT.